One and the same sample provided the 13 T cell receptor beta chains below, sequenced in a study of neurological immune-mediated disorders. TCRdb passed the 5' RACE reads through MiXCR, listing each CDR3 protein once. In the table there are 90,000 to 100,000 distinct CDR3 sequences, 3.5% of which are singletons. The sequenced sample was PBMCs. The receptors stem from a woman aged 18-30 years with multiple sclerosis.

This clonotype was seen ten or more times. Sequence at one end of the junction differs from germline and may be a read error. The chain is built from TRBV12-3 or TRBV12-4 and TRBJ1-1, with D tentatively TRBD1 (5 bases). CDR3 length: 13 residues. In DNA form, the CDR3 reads TGTGCCAGCAGATTAGGGGTGAACACTGAAGCTTTCTTT. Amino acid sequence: CASRLGVNTEAFF.

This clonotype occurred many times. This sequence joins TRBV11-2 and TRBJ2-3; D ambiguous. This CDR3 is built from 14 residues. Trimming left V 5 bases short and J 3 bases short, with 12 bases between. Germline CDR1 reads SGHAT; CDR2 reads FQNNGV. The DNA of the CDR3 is TGTGCCAGCAGCCCCGCGATAGTGACAGATACGCAGTATTTT. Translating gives CASSPAIVTDTQYF. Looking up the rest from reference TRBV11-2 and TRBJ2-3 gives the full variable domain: EAGVAQSPRYKIIEKRQSVAFWCNPISGHATLYWYQQILGQGPKLLIQFQNNGVVDDSQLPKDRFSAERLKGVDSTLKIQPAKLEDSAVYLCASSPAIVTDTQYFGPGTRLTVL.

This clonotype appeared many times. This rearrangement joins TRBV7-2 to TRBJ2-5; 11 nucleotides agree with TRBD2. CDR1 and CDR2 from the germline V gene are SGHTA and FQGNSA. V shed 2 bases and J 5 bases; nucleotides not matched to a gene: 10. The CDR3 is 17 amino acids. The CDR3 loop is CASSLMGLAGGDETQYF. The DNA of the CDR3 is TGTGCCAGCAGCTTAATGGGTTTAGCGGGAGGGGATGAGACCCAGTACTTC.

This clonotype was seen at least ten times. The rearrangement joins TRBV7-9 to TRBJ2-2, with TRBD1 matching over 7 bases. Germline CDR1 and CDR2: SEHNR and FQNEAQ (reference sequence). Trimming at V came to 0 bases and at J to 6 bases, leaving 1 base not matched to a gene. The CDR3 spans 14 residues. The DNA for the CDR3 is TGTGCCAGCAGCTTAGCGACAGGGTCCGGGGAGCTGTTTTTT. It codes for CASSLATGSGELFF.

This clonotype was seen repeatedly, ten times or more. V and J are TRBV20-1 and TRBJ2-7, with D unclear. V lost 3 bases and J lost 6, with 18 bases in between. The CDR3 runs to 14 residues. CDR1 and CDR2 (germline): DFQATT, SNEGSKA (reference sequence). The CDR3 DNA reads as TGCAGTGCTAGGGATCCCTCACTTACGGTCGAGCAGTACTTC. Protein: CSARDPSLTVEQYF.

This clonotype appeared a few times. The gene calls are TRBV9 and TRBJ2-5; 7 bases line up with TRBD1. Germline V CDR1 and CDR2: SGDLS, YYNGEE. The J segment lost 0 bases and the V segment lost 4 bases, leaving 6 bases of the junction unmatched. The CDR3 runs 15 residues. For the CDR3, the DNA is TGTGCCAGCAGCATGACAGGGCTTTACCAAGAGACCCAGTACTTC. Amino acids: CASSMTGLYQETQYF.

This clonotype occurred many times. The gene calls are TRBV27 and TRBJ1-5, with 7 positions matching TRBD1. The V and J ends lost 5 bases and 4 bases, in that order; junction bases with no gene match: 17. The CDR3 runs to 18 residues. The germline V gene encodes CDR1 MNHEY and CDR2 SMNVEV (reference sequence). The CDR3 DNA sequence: TGTGCCAGCAGTGAGGACGCCGGGACAGTCCCGAGGAATCAGCCCCAGCATTTT. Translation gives CASSEDAGTVPRNQPQHF.

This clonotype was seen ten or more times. In DNA form, the CDR3 reads TGTGCCAGCAGGGGACAGGTCAATGATTCACCCCTCCACTTT. This gives the protein CASRGQVNDSPLHF. The rearrangement uses TRBV6-6 and TRBJ1-6; 8 positions agree with TRBD1. In germline, CDR1 is MNHNY, CDR2 SVGAGI (reference sequence). Losses at the gene ends were 6 bases for V and 8 bases for J; bases not matched to a gene: 6. The CDR3 loop spans 14 amino acids.

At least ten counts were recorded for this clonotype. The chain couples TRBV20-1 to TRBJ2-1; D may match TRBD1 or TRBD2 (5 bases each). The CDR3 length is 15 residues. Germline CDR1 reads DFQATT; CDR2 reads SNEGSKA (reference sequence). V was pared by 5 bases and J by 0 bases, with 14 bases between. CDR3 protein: CSARDGASSYNEQFF. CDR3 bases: TGCAGTGCTCGCGACGGGGCGAGCTCCTACAATGAGCAGTTCTTC.

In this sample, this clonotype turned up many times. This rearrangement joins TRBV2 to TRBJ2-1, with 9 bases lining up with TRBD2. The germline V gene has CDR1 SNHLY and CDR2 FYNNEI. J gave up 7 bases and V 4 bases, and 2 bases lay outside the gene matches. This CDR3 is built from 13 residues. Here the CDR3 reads CASSGTSGNEQFF. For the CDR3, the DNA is TGTGCCAGCAGTGGAACTAGCGGGAATGAGCAGTTCTTC.

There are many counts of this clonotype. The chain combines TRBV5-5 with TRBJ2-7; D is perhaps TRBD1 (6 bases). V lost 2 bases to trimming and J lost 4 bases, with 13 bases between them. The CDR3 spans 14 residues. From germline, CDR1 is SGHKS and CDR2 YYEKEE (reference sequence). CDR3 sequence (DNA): TGTGCCAGCAGCTTAGGGGACACACCTTACGAGCAGTACTTC. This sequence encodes CASSLGDTPYEQYF.

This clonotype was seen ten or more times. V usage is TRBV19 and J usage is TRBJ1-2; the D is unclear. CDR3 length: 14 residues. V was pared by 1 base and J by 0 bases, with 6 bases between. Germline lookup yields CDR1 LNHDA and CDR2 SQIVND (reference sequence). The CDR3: CASSIAASNYGYTF. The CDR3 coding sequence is TGTGCCAGTAGTATAGCTGCTTCTAACTATGGCTACACCTTC.

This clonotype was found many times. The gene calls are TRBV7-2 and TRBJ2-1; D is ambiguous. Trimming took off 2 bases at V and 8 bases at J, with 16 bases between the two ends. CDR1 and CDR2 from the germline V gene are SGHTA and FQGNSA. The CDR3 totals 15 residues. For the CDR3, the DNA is TGTGCCAGCAGCTTAAGGCCCTCCTTTATAGATGAGCAGTTCTTC. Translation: CASSLRPSFIDEQFF. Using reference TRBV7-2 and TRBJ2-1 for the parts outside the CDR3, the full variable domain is GAGVSQSPSNKVTEKGKDVELRCDPISGHTALYWYRQSLGQGLEFLIYFQGNSAPDKSGLPSDRFSAERTGGSVSTLTIQRTQQEDSAVYLCASSLRPSFIDEQFFGPGTRLTVL.